This entry lists 6 T cell receptor beta chains sequenced from one sample in a study of cytomegalovirus exposure and HLA in healthy donors. 13 Jbeta primers and 60 Vbeta primers were used for the PCR. Using immunoSEQ multiplex PCR, the repertoire was profiled, and TCRdb retains in-frame clones only, with some absent. The table includes some 120,000 clones, 82% detected once. The material sequenced was PBMCs. The receptors originated from a male donor in good health and CMV-seropositive.

The V gene is TRBV19, the J gene TRBJ2-7; D possibly corresponds to TRBD2 (6 bases). V was shortened by 1 base and J by 4 bases, with 11 bases between the two germline ends. Looked up from germline, CDR1 is LNHDA and CDR2 is SQIVND (reference sequence). The CDR3 is 14 residues long. In nucleotides, the CDR3 is TGTGCCAGTAGTATAGCGGGAGTATCATACGAGCAGTACTTC. Its protein is CASSIAGVSYEQYF.

The gene calls are TRBV27 and TRBJ2-7; 8 bases are a match to TRBD1. With 2 bases clipped from V and 3 bases from J, the junction kept 6 bases outside the gene matches. The CDR3 sequence is 15 residues long. Germline lookup yields CDR1 MNHEY and CDR2 SMNVEV (reference sequence). The CDR3 DNA follows: TGTGCCAGCAGTTTACGGGCAGGGGGCCTCTACGAGCAGTACTTC. It is translated as CASSLRAGGLYEQYF.

The gene calls are TRBV5-1 and TRBJ1-5; D perhaps matches TRBD1 (5 bases). The germline CDR1 and CDR2 sequences are SGHRS and YFSETQ. V was clipped by 0 bases and J by 1 base, with 8 bases between them. The length of the CDR3 is 15 residues. CDR3 region: CASSLGAGSNQPQHF. The CDR3 DNA follows: TGCGCCAGCAGCTTGGGGGCAGGGAGCAATCAGCCCCAGCATTTT.

V is TRBV30 and J is TRBJ2-5; TRBD1 is a possible D gene (6 bases). This CDR3 comprises 12 residues. Per germline, CDR1 GTSNPN and CDR2 SVGIG (reference sequence). The V end was cut by 4 bases, the J end by 5 bases, with 11 bases between. CDR3 sequence: CAWTGDGETQYF. CDR3 in DNA: TGTGCCTGGACAGGGGACGGCGAGACCCAGTACTTC. Full variable domain (outside the CDR3, taken from reference TRBV30 and TRBJ2-5): SQTIHQWPATLVQPVGSPLSLECTVEGTSNPNLYWYRQAAGRGLQLLFYSVGIGQISSEVPQNLSASRPQDRQFILSSKKLLLSDSGFYLCAWTGDGETQYFGPGTRLLVL.

The rearrangement uses TRBV15 and TRBJ1-5; D unresolved. Trimming removed 0 bases from V and 5 bases from J, with 17 bases in between. Germline CDR1 is LNHNV and CDR2 is YYDKDF (reference sequence). The CDR3 is 17 amino acids. The CDR3 DNA is TGTGCCACCAGCAGAGATCCAAATAGAGCTGCGGATCAGCCCCAGCATTTT. It yields the protein CATSRDPNRAADQPQHF.

The rearrangement joins TRBV9 to TRBJ1-1; TRBD1 matches at 7 bases. The junction had 6 bases not matched to a gene; V was cut back by 4 bases and J by 0 bases. There are 15 residues in the CDR3. Germline-derived CDR1 and CDR2 are SGDLS and YYNGEE. In DNA, the CDR3 is TGTGCCAGCAGCTCAGGTGGGACAGTGAACACTGAAGCTTTCTTT. Translated: CASSSGGTVNTEAFF.